This record covers a single T cell receptor (beta chain). The cohort excluded patients with autoimmune disease history or systemic immunosuppression. This specimen belongs to a study of OX40 agonist ivuxolimab in advanced cancers. V was clipped by 2 bases and J by 2 bases, with 8 bases between them. Looked up from germline, CDR1 is ENHRY and CDR2 is SYGVKD. This CDR3 is 14 amino acids long. Here immunoSEQ multiplex PCR was the method, and the copy in TCRdb shows in-frame clones only, minus some. This table has 78,000 or so clones, more than 70% appearing once. The TCR sequence derives from an adult with an advanced solid tumor such as melanoma, head and neck, liver or kidney cancer. Specimen: CD4+ or CD8+ T cells sorted from blood, collected in a trial of the OX40 agonist ivuxolimab. The V and J genes are TRBV10-3 and TRBJ2-3; D remains unclear. CDR3 protein: CAISEGTYTDTQYF. DNA for the CDR3: TGTGCCATCAGTGAGGGCACCTACACAGATACGCAGTATTTT.